Below are 6 T cell receptor beta chains sequenced from a single sample in a study of T cell responses to AZD1222 COVID-19 vaccine. TCRdb keeps only in-frame clones here, not all; method: immunoSEQ multiplex PCR. Of tens of thousands of clones listed, 65% to 80% are singletons. The sequencing here drew on peripheral blood, taken on day 0 of AZD1222 vaccination. These receptors originate from an adult in good health.

V and J are TRBV29-1 and TRBJ2-7; 10 bases are shared with TRBD2. J lost 4 bases, V lost 3 bases, and 3 bases had no gene match. Germline V gene data show CDR1 as SQVTM and CDR2 as ANQGSEA. CDR3 size: 13 residues. CDR3 nucleotides: TGCAGCGTTGATAGCGGGAGGAGTTACGAGCAGTACTTC. Protein: CSVDSGRSYEQYF.

V gene TRBV5-4 combines with J gene TRBJ1-2, with a tentative D call TRBD1 (5 bases). Germline V CDR1 and CDR2: SGHNT, YYREEE (reference sequence). The CDR3 spans 14 residues. The V and J ends lost 4 bases and 6 bases respectively, with 16 bases between them. This chain's CDR3 is CASSRGYVQDGYTF. The CDR3 DNA sequence: TGTGCCAGCAGCCGGGGGTACGTACAGGATGGCTACACCTTC.

The J gene is TRBJ1-2, the V gene TRBV5-1; D is undetermined. This CDR3 is 12 amino acids long. Germline V gives CDR1 SGHRS, CDR2 YFSETQ. V lost 0 bases to trimming and J lost 2 bases, with 2 bases between them. This CDR3 reads CASSLENYGYTF. CDR3 nucleotides: TGCGCCAGCAGCTTGGAAAACTATGGCTACACCTTC.

The CDR3 DNA reads TGTGCCAGCAGCTTGGCGAAGGCAGTCGGTGGCACAGATACGCAGTATTTT. As protein: CASSLAKAVGGTDTQYF. V usage is TRBV5-5 and J usage is TRBJ2-3, with D unclear. V lost 0 bases to trimming and J lost 1 base, with 15 bases between them. CDR1 and CDR2 from the germline V gene are SGHKS and YYEKEE (reference sequence). The CDR3 totals 17 residues. Full variable domain (rest looked up from reference TRBV5-5 and TRBJ2-3): DAGVTQSPTHLIKTRGQQVTLRCSPISGHKSVSWYQQVLGQGPQFIFQYYEKEERGRGNFPDRFSARQFPNYSSELNVNALLLGDSALYLCASSLAKAVGGTDTQYFGPGTRLTVL.

The rearrangement uses TRBV12-3 or TRBV12-4 and TRBJ1-4; the D gene is possibly TRBD1 (6 bases). The CDR3 is 13 amino acids. V was shortened by 4 bases and J by 8 bases, with 11 bases between the two germline ends. The CDR3 DNA sequence: TGTGCCAGCAGTTGGGTTGGGGGCGAAAAACTGTTTTTT. Residues: CASSWVGGEKLFF.

Worth noting for this clone: One junction end disagrees with the germline gene, perhaps due to a read error. This chain links TRBV7-7 with TRBJ2-1; D is uncertain. CDR1 and CDR2 (germline): SSHAT, FNYEAQ (reference sequence). The CDR3 sequence is 14 residues long. The CDR3 sequence: CASSQEAGDNEQFF. The CDR3 DNA reads TGTGCTAGCAGCCAAGAGGCCGGTGACAATGAGCAGTTCTTC.